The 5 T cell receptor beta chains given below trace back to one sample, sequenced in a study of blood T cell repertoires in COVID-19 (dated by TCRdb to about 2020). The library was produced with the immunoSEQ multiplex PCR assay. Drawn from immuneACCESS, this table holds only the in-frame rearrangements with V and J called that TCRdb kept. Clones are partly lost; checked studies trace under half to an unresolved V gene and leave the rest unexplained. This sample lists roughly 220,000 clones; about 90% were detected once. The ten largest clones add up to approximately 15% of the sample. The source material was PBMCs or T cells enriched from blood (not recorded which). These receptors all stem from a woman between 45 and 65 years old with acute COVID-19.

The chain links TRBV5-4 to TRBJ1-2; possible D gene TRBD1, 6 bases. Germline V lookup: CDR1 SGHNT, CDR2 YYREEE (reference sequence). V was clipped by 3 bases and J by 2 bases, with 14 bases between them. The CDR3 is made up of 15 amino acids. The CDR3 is CASSSRTEGNYGYTF. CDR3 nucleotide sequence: TGTGCCAGCAGCTCACGGACAGAAGGGAACTATGGCTACACCTTC.

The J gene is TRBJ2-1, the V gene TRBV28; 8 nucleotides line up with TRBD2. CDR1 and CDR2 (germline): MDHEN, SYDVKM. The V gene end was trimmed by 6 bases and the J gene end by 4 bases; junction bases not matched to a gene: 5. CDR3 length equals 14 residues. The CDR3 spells CASRLPGGYNEQFF. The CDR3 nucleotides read TGTGCCAGCAGGCTCCCGGGAGGGTACAATGAGCAGTTCTTC.

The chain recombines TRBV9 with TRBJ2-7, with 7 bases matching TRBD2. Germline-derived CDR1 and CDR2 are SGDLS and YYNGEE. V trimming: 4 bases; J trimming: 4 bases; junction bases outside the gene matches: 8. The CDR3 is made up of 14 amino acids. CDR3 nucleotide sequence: TGTGCCAGCAGCTTAACCGGGACTACATACGAGCAGTACTTC. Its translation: CASSLTGTTYEQYF.

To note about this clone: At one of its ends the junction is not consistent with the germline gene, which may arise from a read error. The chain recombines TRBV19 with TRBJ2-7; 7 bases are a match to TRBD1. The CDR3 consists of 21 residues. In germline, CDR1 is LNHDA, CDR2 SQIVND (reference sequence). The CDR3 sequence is CANSIGLQTGTARRGAYEQYF. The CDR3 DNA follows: TGTGCCAATAGTATAGGTCTCCAAACCGGGACAGCCAGGAGAGGTGCCTACGAGCAGTACTTC.

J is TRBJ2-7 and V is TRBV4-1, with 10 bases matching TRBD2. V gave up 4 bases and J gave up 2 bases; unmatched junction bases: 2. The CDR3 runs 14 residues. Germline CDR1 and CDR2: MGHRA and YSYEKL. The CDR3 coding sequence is TGCGCCAGCAGCCTGGGGACTAGCGCCTACGAGCAGTACTTC. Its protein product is CASSLGTSAYEQYF.